This entry features one T cell receptor beta chain sequence. Its antigen is undetermined. Profiled with immunoSEQ multiplex PCR; TCRdb holds only in-frame clones, not every one. The sample holds roughly 2.5 million clones; more than 80% are singletons and the top ten take over 0.12%. Germline loops: CDR1 SGHNT, CDR2 YYREEE (reference sequence). The CDR3 contains 16 residues. V trimming: 4 bases; J trimming: 0 bases; junction bases outside the gene matches: 6. The entry originates in a study of shared clonotypes between healthy human individuals. Study background: Three plates each covered CD4 naive and memory; CD8 naive two, CD8 memory one.

Overall study findings and caveats: Rarefaction revealed incomplete sorted-subset sequencing despite large depth.

Specimen: naive CD4+ T cells sorted from blood. Sample subset: CD45RA+ positively selected. The chain has TRBV5-4 and TRBJ2-3, with TRBD2 identical over 9 bases. This TCR derives from a man aged 18 to 35 in good health. CDR3 amino acids: CASSPMTSGSTDTQYF. In DNA, the CDR3 is TGTGCCAGCAGCCCGATGACTAGCGGAAGCACAGATACGCAGTATTTT.